This paragraph covers one T cell receptor beta chain sequence. No antigen is known for it. No quality values exist for individual bases; no much larger clone is one base distant. The source of the sample is a study of response to subunit inactivated influenza vaccine (dated by TCRdb to the late 2010s). Looking at the study overall: Deep quantitative T cell receptor repertoire profiling was used in the study to track responses to a trivalent subunit inactivated influenza vaccine.

Germline trimming: 7 bases from V, 6 bases from J; junction bases outside gene matches: 11. The CDR3 goes from the cysteine to the phenylalanine over 14 residues. The read is trimmed to its CDR3 DNA, 42 bases read in frame from base 1. Library preparation used RT-PCR. The run used an Illumina HiSeq 2500. Through fastp at Q25 and MiXCR, TCRdb rebuilt clones from the public reads, retaining in-frame beta chains. Each entry is one CDR3 protein sequence, shown with its most common DNA and genes. This sample gives approximately 160,000 distinct CDR3 sequences in total; around 10% of them show up just once. The top ten hold 35% to 40% of the sample. The research as a whole found: It was suggested by the authors that each seasonal influenza vaccination may recruit only a limited number of new T cells.

The rearranged segments are TRBV12-3 or TRBV12-4 and TRBJ1-1, and TRBD1 aligns with 7 junction nucleotides. The receptor comes from a man between 50 and 69 years old who received an inactivated influenza vaccine. Donor details come from another sample of the same person, matched by shared clones. Specimen: CD8+ T cells sorted from PBMCs, collected less than 25 months after vaccination. Here the CDR3 is given as CASTSTGLFSEAFF. The DNA sequence follows: TGTGCCAGCACCTCGACAGGGTTATTTTCTGAAGCTTTCTTT.